The T cell receptor (beta chain) described here comes from a study of shared clonotypes between healthy human individuals (dated by TCRdb to between 2020 and 2021). Some background on the complete study: A few men and two women, aged 18 to 49 years, made up the cohort. For each donor, three plates each were used for CD4 naive and CD4 memory, two plates were used for CD8 naive, and one plate was used for CD8 memory. Blood TCR repertoires of 5 or 6 healthy adults were deeply sequenced to estimate repertoire size and the extent of clonotype sharing between individuals. Different laboratories and diverse techniques were used to prepare libraries and sequence TCR repertoires, to increase sequencing depth and limit assay-specific biases. Leukapheresis yielded between about 0.85 and 9 billion PBMCs per donor.

Using the deep immunoSEQ assay, multiplex PCR amplified TCR CDR3 regions from genomic DNA. Extracted genomic DNA from each cell subset was distributed evenly across all wells of several immunoSEQ 96-well plates, and each plate was treated as a replicate. For sorted subsets, 200 to 250 ng of genomic DNA, equivalent to around 30,000 T cell genomes, went into each replicate PCR. Purified libraries were measured with a Qubit 3.0 fluorometer, size-checked on a Bioanalyzer 2100, and measured again with the KAPA Library Quantification kit. Every immunoSEQ 96-well plate was sequenced on a separate single-read 150-cycle Illumina NextSeq 550 flow cell. From the authors' description of their analysis: The immunoSEQ output contained only junctional sequences without quality scores, so filtering could not match that applied to full-length reads. To assign V/J genes and CDR3, sequences were annotated against IMGT germline references using PyIR, a Python wrapper for IgBLAST v1.9. Reads were filtered out if the reads had weak V/J assignments (E-value above 1e-6), no CDR3, stop codons, out-of-frame junctions, or ambiguous translated residues. A V3J clonotype was defined by an identical inferred V gene, J gene, and CDR3 amino acid sequence. Percentage overlap between repertoires was computed as shared unique clonotypes divided by the size of the smaller repertoire. Repertoire richness was assessed with RTK rarefaction, the Chao1 estimator, and Recon v2.1 estimates of unobserved clonotypes. For all TCRbeta clonotypes obtained by the gDNA method from a few donors, generation probabilities were computed with OLGA. TCRdb provides this immuneACCESS table in a form limited to in-frame rearrangements. Some clones are lacking; in checked studies, under half of them reflect an unresolved V gene, and why the rest are absent is not known. V and J calls and clone size are those listed in that table; D and trimming were worked out from the DNA. The sample records around 180,000 clones, over 80% of which are singletons. The ten largest clones add up to around 0.067% of the sample.

The donors were healthy, HIV-negative adults who had no recently reported acute infections or vaccinations. Every donor was a Caucasian adult living in Nashville, Tennessee, USA. CD4+ T cells were enriched by magnetic negative selection, after which naive cells were positively selected on CD45RA and the negative fraction was taken as the memory subset. Blood was collected by leukapheresis, and PBMCs were isolated by Ficoll-Histopaque density gradient centrifugation and then cryopreserved in liquid nitrogen vapor phase. Purity and quantity of every magnetically sorted T cell population were checked by analytical flow cytometry. Genomic DNA was isolated from every sorted fraction and measured by UV absorbance on a Nanodrop 2000c. Counted from cysteine to phenylalanine, this CDR3 has 12 amino acids. The only DNA kept is the CDR3, 36 bases in frame from the first base. Per the germline V gene, MNHNS is the CDR1 and SASEGT is the CDR2. V gives up 0 bases and J gives up 4 bases, and the segment between their germline ends measures 4 bases.

This clone was seen only a few times. The specificity of this receptor is unknown. No per-base quality is available; no much larger clone lies one base away. The identical CDR3 is also encoded by other nucleotide sequences in the sample. Here is what the overall study found, with its caveats: Pairwise subsampling led to the expectation that sequencing depth would affect the degree of clonotype sharing among donors. Rarefaction of sorted-subset datasets indicated incomplete sequencing despite the large sequencing depth. The genetic and exposure-history diversity represented was limited by the small number of donors. Larger estimated clonotype richness was generally found for naive subsets than for memory subsets. Higher generation probabilities were observed for clonotypes shared by all four sorted-subset donors than for non-shared clonotypes. Sampling was restricted to blood, and TCR repertoires in tissue are likely to differ from TCR repertoires in blood. When a handful of donors were compared, the shared fraction of clonotypes was 5% to 6.5% for naive CD4, about 4% for naive CD8, 2% to 2.5% for memory CD4, and less than 0.45% for memory CD8.

The TCR sequence derives from a young woman in good health. The sequencing input was naive CD4+ T cells sorted from blood. The sample's cell subset or site label is to be understood as: CD45RA+ positively selected. The receptor chain draws on TRBV6-1 and TRBJ2-7, with no confidently assigned D gene. The CDR3 here reads CASSEARYEQYF. The bases read TGTGCCAGCAGTGAAGCGCGGTACGAGCAGTACTTC.